The clone carrying this T cell receptor (beta chain) was seen just once. What it binds is unknown. This sample was taken from a study of graft-versus-host responses after intestinal transplantation. Study background: The transplants performed in recipients were multivisceral, liver-intestinal, or isolated intestinal.

Study-wide points: Declining HvG levels early post-transplant were linked to peak circulating GvH clone levels. The authors found GvH clones in recipient marrow, some appearing first in ileum or blood. High graft-versus-host to host-versus-graft clonal ratios were found in allografts of patients who had graft-donor T cell macrochimerism.

The ends lost 0 bases at V and 4 bases at J; junction bases unmatched: 2. In germline, CDR1 is SGHRS, CDR2 YFSETQ. The CDR3 length is 16 residues. Sequencing used immunoSEQ multiplex PCR; TCRdb keeps in-frame clones, though not all of them. Counted here are approximately 89,000 clones, about nine tenths occurring once; the ten biggest clones make up about 16%. The receptor's source is a human patient who received an intestinal transplant, so some T cells may come from the graft donor. The J gene is TRBJ2-3, the V gene TRBV5-1; 13 bases are a match to TRBD2. The sample in question was PBMCs, obtained approximately 470 days after intestinal transplant. This CDR3 is CASSLDGTSGADTQYF. DNA of the CDR3: TGCGCCAGCAGCTTGGACGGGACTAGCGGGGCAGATACGCAGTATTTT.